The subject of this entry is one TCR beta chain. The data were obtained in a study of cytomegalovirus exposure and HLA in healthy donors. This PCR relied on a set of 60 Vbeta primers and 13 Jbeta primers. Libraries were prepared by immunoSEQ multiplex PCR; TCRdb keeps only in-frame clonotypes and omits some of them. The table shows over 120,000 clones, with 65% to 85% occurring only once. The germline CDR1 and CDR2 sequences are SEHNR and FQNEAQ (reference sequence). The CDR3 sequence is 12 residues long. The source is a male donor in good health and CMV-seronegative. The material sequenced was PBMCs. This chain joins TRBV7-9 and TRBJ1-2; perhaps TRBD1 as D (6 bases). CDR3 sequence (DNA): TGTTCCGGAACAGGGCGTAACTATGGCTACACCTTC. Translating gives CSGTGRNYGYTF. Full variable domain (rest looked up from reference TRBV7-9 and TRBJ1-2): DTGVSQNPRHKITKRGQNVTFRCDPISEHNRLYWYRQTLGQGPEFLTYFQNEAQLEKSRLLSDRFSAERPKGSFSTLEIQRTEQGDSAMYLCSGTGRNYGYTFGSGTRLTVV.